What follows are 11 T cell receptor beta chains derived from one specimen sequenced in a study of cytomegalovirus exposure and HLA in healthy donors. Some clones are missing from TCRdb's copy, which holds only in-frame ones; the method was immunoSEQ multiplex PCR. The sample lists about 160,000 clones, roughly 96% occurring once. Sample: PBMCs. All receptors derive from a woman aged 18-30 years in good health and CMV-seronegative.

The gene calls are TRBV30 and TRBJ2-5; TRBD1 might be the D (6 bases). Germline CDR1 is GTSNPN and CDR2 is SVGIG (reference sequence). V was cut by 1 base and J by 2 bases, with 17 bases left in between. The CDR3 is 16 amino acids. CDR3 protein: CAWSEGLRGGQETQYF. CDR3 sequence (DNA): TGTGCCTGGAGTGAGGGGCTTCGAGGGGGACAAGAGACCCAGTACTTC.

This clone was detected only once. The chain joins TRBV6-1 to TRBJ1-5; D is possibly TRBD1 (6 bases). CDR1 is MNHNS, CDR2 SASEGT, per germline. The CDR3 consists of 16 residues. V was shortened by 3 bases and J by 6 bases, with 18 bases between the two germline ends. The CDR3 region is CASSDGQGIVRQPQHF. Written as DNA, the CDR3 is TGTGCCAGCAGTGATGGGCAGGGGATTGTGCGTCAGCCCCAGCATTTT.

The chain has TRBV7-8 and TRBJ1-1, with TRBD1 as a possible D gene (6 bases). Trimming removed 3 bases from V and 1 base from J, with 12 bases in between. Germline lookup yields CDR1 SGHVS and CDR2 FQNEAQ. This CDR3 is 15 amino acids long. CDR3 sequence: CASSFRQAKNTEAFF. CDR3 bases: TGTGCCAGCAGCTTCCGACAGGCCAAGAACACTGAAGCTTTCTTT.

The chain combines TRBV6-1 with TRBJ1-1; D uncertain. Trimming cost V 6 bases and J 6 bases, with 17 bases left between them. From germline, CDR1 is MNHNS and CDR2 SASEGT. CDR3 length: 14 residues. The CDR3 DNA reads as TGTGCCAGCAGCCGTGAGGGTGGTGTTGCTGAAGCTTTCTTT. This codes for CASSREGGVAEAFF.

The table lists this clone with a few counts. V gene TRBV27 combines with J gene TRBJ1-2, with 8 bases matching TRBD1. The germline V gene has CDR1 MNHEY and CDR2 SMNVEV (reference sequence). V shed 5 bases and J 5 bases; nucleotides not matched to a gene: 4. This CDR3 region has 13 residues. The CDR3 loop is CASSQDREYGYTF. In DNA form, the CDR3 reads TGTGCCAGCAGTCAGGACAGGGAGTATGGCTACACCTTC.

The chain carries TRBV6-1 and TRBJ2-7; no clear D gene. The CDR3 is made up of 13 amino acids. V was cut by 7 bases and J by 0 bases, with 10 bases left in between. Germline V gives CDR1 MNHNS, CDR2 SASEGT. CDR3 protein: CASTPPSSYEQYF. The CDR3 DNA follows: TGTGCCAGCACTCCTCCTAGCTCCTACGAGCAGTACTTC.

The CDR3 protein is CASSWGLAGTNGNEQFF. The CDR3 DNA reads as TGCGCCAGCAGCTGGGGACTAGCGGGGACCAATGGGAATGAGCAGTTCTTC. The chain recombines TRBV4-1 with TRBJ2-1; 13 positions match TRBD2. The CDR3 covers 17 residues. Germline assignment: CDR1 MGHRA and CDR2 YSYEKL. Trimming took 5 bases from V and 7 from J; bases not matched to a gene: 11.

This chain links TRBV6-1 with TRBJ2-1; 9 nucleotides line up with TRBD1. The V gene end was trimmed by 2 bases and the J gene end by 6 bases; junction bases not matched to a gene: 14. In germline, CDR1 is MNHNS, CDR2 SASEGT. This CDR3 has 18 amino acids. For the CDR3, the DNA is TGTGCCAGCAGTGAATTCAGTAAGCGGGACAGGGTAGGCAATGAGCAGTTCTTC. Protein: CASSEFSKRDRVGNEQFF.

V is TRBV7-3 and J is TRBJ2-4, with 10 bases identical to TRBD2. CDR1 SGHTA and CDR2 FQGTGA come from the germline V gene. The CDR3 is 17 residues long. V was pared by 5 bases and J by 1 base, with 8 bases of the junction left unmatched. The CDR3 DNA is TGTGCCAGCAGCCCGGAGGGTAGCGGGGGGGCCAAAAACATTCAGTACTTC. It specifies CASSPEGSGGAKNIQYF.

Worth noting for this clone: Distinct nucleotide sequences in the sample also encode this CDR3. This chain links TRBV5-6 with TRBJ2-7; tentative D call: TRBD2 (6 bases). The CDR3 spans 14 residues. V was clipped by 0 bases and J by 1 base, with 8 bases between them. Germline V CDR1 and CDR2: SGHDT, YYEEEE. CDR3 coding DNA: TGTGCCAGCAGCTTGGTGGGGGGTTCCTACGAGCAGTACTTC. Its protein product is CASSLVGGSYEQYF.

The chain is built from TRBV4-3 and TRBJ1-1; no reliable D call. Germline V gene sequence: CDR1 LGHNA, CDR2 YSLEER. The CDR3 totals 17 residues. Trimming shortened V by 0 bases and J by 6 bases, and 20 bases separated the two germline ends. The CDR3 bases are TGCGCCAGCAGCCAAGAAAGGGCGGAGGGCCCTCTTGCTGAAGCTTTCTTT. This gives the protein CASSQERAEGPLAEAFF.